This T cell receptor (beta chain) was retrieved from a study of cytomegalovirus exposure and HLA in healthy donors (dated by TCRdb to about 2017). Study-wide context: An earlier analysis of roughly 610 of the donors reported about 280 Gb of sequence data and about 120 million unique TCR beta sequences obtained from about 170 million T cells. The study aimed to test whether signatures of past pathogen exposure could be identified by cataloging public T cell receptors. The T cell repertoires of around 730 subjects were profiled by immunosequencing and related to cytomegalovirus serostatus. A later analysis re-examined previously published TCR beta repertoires from just over 650 donors and added high-resolution HLA genotyping to investigate patterns of TCR occurrence. Along with the roughly 700-subject first cohort, a separate validation cohort of about 110 different subjects was used. A later genetic analysis took genome-wide SNP genotypes for about 65% of the roughly 670 donors and used that subset as a discovery cohort. HLA typing included class I and class II loci at four-digit resolution. Every repertoire in the discovery cohort had been generated on one and the same sequencing platform. Donor age, sex, ethnicity and CMV serostatus were compiled alongside the repertoire data. Of the 398 genotyped donors, about 80% fell in the genetic ancestry cluster associated with self-reported Caucasian donors. Approximately 300 gigabases of sequencing data and 70 million to 95 million unique TCR sequences made up an early release that covered fewer than 650 HLA-typed donors. Rather than drawing on any new phenotypic data, the later analysis identified candidate immune exposures from TCR beta sequences and the way those sequences occurred across donors. Roughly 5 DR-DQ haplotypes were treated as single units for association and clustering because of strong linkage in the cohort. The number of donors typed differed by locus, with about 629-630 for A, B, C, DRB1 and DQB1, around 500 for DQA1, 606 for DPA1, and around 460 for DPB1. To predict cytomegalovirus infection status, the study combined high-throughput TCR immunosequencing, statistical association of individual TCRs with disease status, and machine learning. Across 398 genotyped donors of the cohort, an average of about 200,000 unique TCR beta nucleotide sequences per donor were sequenced, and 15% to 20% of those sequences were non-productive. An earlier analysis of around 580 of the donors used high-throughput TCR beta sequencing to judge whether each TCR beta V gene segment behaved as functional or pseudogenic. General study outcomes and caveats: Several of the top co-occurrence clusters appeared to be linked to parvovirus B19, influenza, CMV and Epstein-Barr virus, according to a later analysis. An association between a missense DCLRE1C variant and V-gene and J-gene trimming of TCR beta chains was found in a later genetic analysis and replicated in an independent cohort. The study gave a list of around 170 TCR beta chains associated with cytomegalovirus. Roughly uniform sequencing depth across donors was assumed in presence/absence analyses, although this assumption may not hold. A few of the identified cytomegalovirus-associated TCR beta chains were confirmed in vitro to be specific for cytomegalovirus antigens. Assigning TCR associations to individual alleles was difficult when HLA alleles, especially DR and DQ, strongly co-occurred. A group of highly shared sequence variants was considered likely to be a technical artifact of the sequencing pipeline. Most TCR sequences were seen in very few donors, while some public TCRs were found in many individuals. Compared with equally common non-associated chains, HLA-associated TCR beta chains in a later analysis were more clonally expanded and had lower generation probabilities. It was suggested by the authors that the approach could potentially be generalized to other disease states and immunological phenotypes. The earlier analysis of about 600 of the donors excluded some 16 rarely observed V segments, including chromosome 9 orphons, because counts were too low. According to a later analysis, most CMV-associated TCR beta chains appeared to be HLA-restricted, and the HLA associations seemed to be driven largely by CMV exposure. HLA typing was unavailable for some donors at each locus, so association tests used only the typed subset. The classifier was reported to diagnose cytomegalovirus status with high specificity and sensitivity in both the original and validation cohorts. Compared with the approximately 710-donor mean, donors in an Asian-associated ancestry cluster had fewer N-insertions in productive TCRs, according to a later genetic analysis. The 87-base-pair reads could not distinguish some IMGT-functional V segments, including TRBV6-2 and TRBV6-3, so those segments were excluded. This cohort had only TCR beta chains sequenced, and the lack of alpha or paired-chain data limited which features could be detected. Specific HLA alleles were associated with around 18,000 TCR beta sequences at a false discovery rate of 0.05 in a later analysis. Correlated functional status among segregating V segments might be attributable to linkage disequilibrium, but an unknown experimental factor could not be ruled out. A further reported finding was that TCR beta sequences accurately predicted the HLA-A and HLA-B alleles for most subjects in the first cohort. Immune exposure information for the cohort was limited to CMV serostatus. An earlier analysis of approximately 600 of the donors showed that most TCR beta V segments appeared in productive rearrangements either about 87% or about 30% of the time, which broadly matched IMGT annotations. In a later analysis, TCR association rates were found to vary across HLA loci, with the most associated TCRs seen for DRB1 alleles and the fewest for HLA-C alleles.

The method behind the library was the immunoSEQ multiplex PCR assay. A mixture of 60 forward primers for TCR Vbeta segments and 13 reverse primers for TCR Jbeta segments was used in the multiplex PCR. Amplification of the CDR3 region of rearranged TCR beta genes was performed with a multiplex PCR assay on genomic DNA. The amplified TCR beta libraries were sequenced on the Illumina HiSeq System as 87-base-pair reads. The original methods were these. Across the 670 or so repertoires, a later analysis counted 60 million to 90 million unique TCR beta chains, around 10 million of which were shared by at least two donors. Raw reads were error-corrected and collapsed into unique sequences with a nearest-neighbor algorithm that merged closely related sequences to remove PCR and sequencing errors. Alignment of CDR3 sequences to IMGT reference sequences was used to assign V, D and J gene segments. For a sequence to be retained, at least a six-nucleotide match to both a V gene segment and a J gene segment was required. Rearrangements were classified as productive when the CDR3 lacked stop codons and remained in frame with V and J, and all other rearrangements were classified as non-productive. CDR3 was defined by IMGT convention, running from the second conserved V-encoded cysteine to the conserved J-encoded phenylalanine. Sequences without an unambiguous match to a single V gene segment were excluded from the earlier analysis of 587 of the donors. An earlier analysis of some 610 of the donors called V segments functional above 56.7% productive rearrangements and segregating when the between-donor standard deviation exceeded 5%. To diagnose cytomegalovirus status from the catalog of TCR beta chain sequences, a statistical classification framework was built. In a later analysis, TCR nucleotide sequences were compared against IMGT/GENE-DB human TR gene sequences so that V and J genes could be assigned. The TCRdist pipeline was used in a later analysis to assign CDR3 sequences and most-parsimonious VDJ recombination scenarios. In a later analysis, each TCR beta chain was defined by its CDR3 amino acid sequence together with its V-gene family, and reads without a unique V-gene family were excluded. To address suspected cross-contamination and a sequencing artifact, a later analysis removed around 600 highly shared, low-generation-probability nucleotide sequences. For each public chain, a later analysis derived a clonal expansion index from normalized ranks of inferred template counts within each repertoire. In a later analysis, generation probabilities were computed using a VDJ recombination model fitted to out-of-frame rearrangements, and the results were checked against IGoR. In a later analysis, hypergeometric tests were used to score TCR-TCR, TCR-HLA and TCR-CMV co-occurrence, with a repertoire-size bias correction applied to TCR pairs. To estimate false discovery rates, a later analysis permuted the HLA or CMV assignments 20 times. In a later analysis, co-occurring TCRs were grouped using DBSCAN, and TCRdist sequence similarity was added for clustering within HLA-allele-positive subsets. Repertoires with fewer than 30,000 or more than 120,000 public chains, plus five repertoires with anomalous nucleotide sharing, were excluded from co-occurrence clustering. This is the immuneACCESS table as TCRdb keeps it, with only in-frame sequences that have V and J called. A part of the clones is gone; compared with another copy, unresolved V genes explain less than half, and the rest is unexplained. V and J calls and clone size are as listed in that table; D and trimming were resolved from the DNA. The sample data list about 140,000 clones, and 55% to 80% of these were observed just once. The ten largest clones capture about 1.2% of the sample.

As concerns this clone: Its antigen target is currently unknown. Base-call qualities are not available, and no considerably larger clone is one nucleotide away.

The CDR3 runs 13 residues from the cysteine to the phenylalanine. Just the 39-base CDR3 DNA is kept, in frame starting at base 1. The germline V gene sets CDR1 to SGHVS and CDR2 to FQNEAQ. V is pruned by 5 bases and J by 4 bases, leaving 4 bases of the junction without a gene match. The cohort comprised fewer than 750 healthy bone marrow donors. All cohort members were sampled while nominally healthy, although unrecorded immune exposures were likely present. The donor was CMV seronegative and belonged to the group of several hundred seronegative cohort members. A peripheral blood sample was collected from each donor, and TCR beta sequencing was performed on peripheral blood mononuclear cells. Genomic DNA extraction from the blood cell samples was performed with the Qiagen DNeasy Blood Extraction Kit.

The chain is made from TRBV7-8 and TRBJ1-2, and 7 bases in between align with TRBD1. The specimen sequenced was PBMCs. This clonotype was sampled from a woman in her thirties or forties in good health and CMV-seronegative. Here is the DNA: TGTGCCAGCAGCCCCGGGACAGTCTATGGCTACACCTTC. Its coded protein is CASSPGTVYGYTF.